This T cell receptor (beta chain) was sequenced for a study of PD-1 blockade in classical Hodgkin lymphoma. This CDR3 comprises 17 residues. Germline loops: CDR1 MGHDK, CDR2 SYGVNS. V shed 4 bases, J shed 3 bases, and the junction held 10 bases outside the gene matches. Clones were read by immunoSEQ multiplex PCR, and TCRdb kept only the in-frame ones, dropping some. The table includes just under 40,000 clones, over 70% detected once. Turning to this clone: Its cognate antigen is unknown.

Study results and limitations: Diminished baseline TCR diversity has been reported in newly diagnosed patients relative to healthy donors.

Time point described: cycle 4 day 1 (C4D1), after less than 7 weeks of nivolumab. With no exception, relapse followed autologous stem cell transplantation in all patients, and brentuximab vedotin exposure varied. The starting material was peripheral blood mononuclear cells (PBMCs), obtained before the fourth cycle of nivolumab. This clonotype originated in a human donor with classical Hodgkin lymphoma. The rearrangement uses TRBV25-1 and TRBJ2-7; TRBD1 aligns across 12 bases. In DNA form, the CDR3 reads TGTGCCAGCAGTGGGGCACACGGGACAGGGGGCATCTACGAGCAGTACTTC. Residues: CASSGAHGTGGIYEQYF.